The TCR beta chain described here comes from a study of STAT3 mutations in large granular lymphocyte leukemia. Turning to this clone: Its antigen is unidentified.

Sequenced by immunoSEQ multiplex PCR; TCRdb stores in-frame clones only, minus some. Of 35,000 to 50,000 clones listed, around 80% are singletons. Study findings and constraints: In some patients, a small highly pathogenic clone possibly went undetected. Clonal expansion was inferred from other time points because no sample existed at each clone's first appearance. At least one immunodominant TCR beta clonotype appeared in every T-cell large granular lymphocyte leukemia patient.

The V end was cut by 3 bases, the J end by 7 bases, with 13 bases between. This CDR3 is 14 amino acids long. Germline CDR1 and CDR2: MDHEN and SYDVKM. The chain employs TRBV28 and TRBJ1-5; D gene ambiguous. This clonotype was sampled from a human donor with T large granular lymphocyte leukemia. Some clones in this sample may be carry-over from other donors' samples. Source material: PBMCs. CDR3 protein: CASSFLGPEQPQHF. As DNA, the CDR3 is TGTGCCAGCAGTTTCTTAGGGCCGGAGCAGCCCCAGCATTTT.